These 29 T cell receptor beta chains originate from one sample sequenced in a study of shared clonotypes between healthy human individuals. Produced via immunoSEQ multiplex PCR; TCRdb's table is partial and in-frame only. In the table there are 2,100,000 or so clones, approximately 94% of which are singletons. The sequenced sample was naive CD4+ T cells sorted from blood. Described subset: CD45RA+ positively selected. The receptors were gathered from a man younger than 35 in good health.

The chain employs TRBV6-6 and TRBJ2-4; 10 nucleotides line up with TRBD1. CDR1 and CDR2 (germline): MNHNY, SVGAGI (reference sequence). V shed 7 bases, J shed 8 bases, and the junction held 2 bases outside the gene matches. The CDR3 totals 12 residues. The CDR3 spells CASKGTGDIQYF. The CDR3 DNA is TGTGCCAGCAAGGGGACAGGGGACATTCAGTACTTC.

The CDR3 sequence: CASRRGLAGVTDTQYF. CDR3 sequence (DNA): TGTGCCAGCAGACGAGGACTAGCGGGCGTCACAGATACGCAGTATTTT. V and J are TRBV2 and TRBJ2-3; 11 nucleotides agree with TRBD2. Trimming cost V 6 bases and J 2 bases; bases outside gene matches: 7. Germline assignment: CDR1 SNHLY and CDR2 FYNNEI. The CDR3 consists of 16 residues.

V gene TRBV11-3 combines with J gene TRBJ1-1; D gene ambiguous. This CDR3 is built from 13 residues. The V end lost 5 bases, the J end lost 0 bases, and 7 bases lay between the germline ends. Per the germline V gene, CDR1 is SGHNT and CDR2 is YENEEA. The CDR3 region has the DNA TGTGCCAGCAGCAATACAGTGAACACTGAAGCTTTCTTT. This codes for CASSNTVNTEAFF.

V usage is TRBV6-1 and J usage is TRBJ2-7; perhaps D is TRBD1 or TRBD2 (5 bases each). The V gene lost 2 bases and the J gene lost 7 bases, with 15 bases spanning the gap. The length of the CDR3 is 14 residues. Per the germline V gene, CDR1 is MNHNS and CDR2 is SASEGT. CDR3 DNA: TGTGCCAGCAGTGAAATTGGGTGGGGCGGGGAGCAGTACTTC. Protein sequence: CASSEIGWGGEQYF.

This chain joins TRBV29-1 and TRBJ1-1; D unclear. Looked up from germline, CDR1 is SQVTM and CDR2 is ANQGSEA. Trimming removed 4 bases at V and 0 bases at J, with 6 bases between. The CDR3 has 12 residues. CDR3 sequence reads: CSVAQMNTEAFF. In DNA form, the CDR3 reads TGCAGCGTTGCACAGATGAACACTGAAGCTTTCTTT.

The V call is TRBV19, the J call TRBJ2-5; possible D gene TRBD2, 5 bases. Germline lookup yields CDR1 LNHDA and CDR2 SQIVND (reference sequence). V lost 1 base and J lost 5, with 11 bases in between. This CDR3 has 14 amino acids. The CDR3 region is CASSIGPGSETQYF. CDR3 sequence (DNA): TGTGCCAGTAGTATAGGACCGGGATCCGAGACCCAGTACTTC. Variable domain in full (rest from reference TRBV19 and TRBJ2-5): DGGITQSPKYLFRKEGQNVTLSCEQNLNHDAMYWYRQDPGQGLRLIYYSQIVNDFQKGDIAEGYSVSREKKESFPLTVTSAQKNPTAFYLCASSIGPGSETQYFGPGTRLLVL.

Here the CDR3 reads CASSPQGPQETQYF. CDR3 sequence (DNA): TGTGCCAGCAGCCCGCAAGGCCCCCAAGAGACCCAGTACTTC. The rearrangement uses TRBV14 and TRBJ2-5, with no clear D. The CDR3 is 14 residues long. V dropped 4 bases and J dropped 1 base, with 10 bases sitting between them. Germline lookup yields CDR1 SGHDN and CDR2 FVKESK.

The gene calls are TRBV7-2 and TRBJ2-7; D call uncertain. V lost 2 bases to trimming and J lost 0 bases, with 11 bases between them. The CDR3 loop spans 15 amino acids. CDR1 SGHTA and CDR2 FQGNSA come from the germline V gene. CDR3 sequence: CASSLTTLSSYEQYF. DNA of the CDR3: TGTGCCAGCAGCTTAACGACACTAAGCTCCTACGAGCAGTACTTC.

V is TRBV12-5 and J is TRBJ2-7; 8 bases match TRBD1. The CDR3 spans 16 residues. With V trimmed by 4 bases and J by 0 bases, 8 bases remained unmatched. The germline CDR1 and CDR2 sequences are LGHNT and FRNRAP. The CDR3 DNA reads TGTGCTAGTGGTTCCAGTGACAGGGGACTCTCCTACGAGCAGTACTTC. Amino acid sequence: CASGSSDRGLSYEQYF.

This chain joins TRBV30 and TRBJ1-2; possibly TRBD1 for D (6 bases). CDR1 is GTSNPN, CDR2 SVGIG, per germline (reference sequence). V shed 0 bases and J shed 0 bases, with 14 bases lying between them. CDR3 length: 16 amino acids. The CDR3 sequence: CAWSVRAGASNYGYTF. For the CDR3, the DNA is TGTGCCTGGAGTGTACGGGCAGGGGCTTCTAACTATGGCTACACCTTC. The entire variable domain, with the rest obtained from reference TRBV30 and TRBJ1-2, is as follows: SQTIHQWPATLVQPVGSPLSLECTVEGTSNPNLYWYRQAAGRGLQLLFYSVGIGQISSEVPQNLSASRPQDRQFILSSKKLLLSDSGFYLCAWSVRAGASNYGYTFGSGTRLTVV.

The chain carries TRBV7-9 and TRBJ2-1, with D possibly matching TRBD1 (5 bases). This CDR3 is 14 amino acids long. V was trimmed by 4 bases and J by 9 bases, leaving 16 bases between them. Germline V CDR1 and CDR2: SEHNR, FQNEAQ (reference sequence). The CDR3 nucleotides read TGTGCCAGCAGCTCAACTCCAGGGATCGGTGAGCAGTTCTTC. It codes for CASSSTPGIGEQFF.

There are a few counts of this clone. This CDR3 is also generated by other DNA sequences in the sample. The chain employs TRBV7-9 and TRBJ2-5, with D unclear. CDR1 and CDR2 (germline): SEHNR, FQNEAQ (reference sequence). The CDR3 is made up of 12 amino acids. With 1 base removed from V and 5 bases from J, the gap between germline ends came to 5 bases. This CDR3 is CASSLVLETQYF. The CDR3 region has the DNA TGTGCCAGCAGCTTAGTTTTGGAGACCCAGTACTTC.

The chain employs TRBV6-5 and TRBJ1-5; D is possibly TRBD1 (6 bases). The V gene's germline CDR1 is MNHEY and CDR2 SVGAGI. This CDR3 has 14 residues. V lost 5 bases to trimming and J lost 5 bases, with 13 bases between them. CDR3 in amino acids: CASSQQGRDQPQHF. The CDR3, as DNA: TGTGCCAGCAGTCAACAGGGACGGGATCAGCCCCAGCATTTT.

V gene TRBV6-5 combines with J gene TRBJ2-7; 7 bases align to TRBD2. The CDR3 extends over 15 amino acids. V lost 6 bases and J lost 3; bases outside the gene matches: 11. Germline V CDR1 and CDR2: MNHEY, SVGAGI. Written as DNA, the CDR3 is TGTGCCAGCAGACCTTTGGGGGGGGAGAACTACGAGCAGTACTTC. Its protein product is CASRPLGGENYEQYF.

This rearrangement joins TRBV7-2 to TRBJ2-7; D might be TRBD1 or TRBD2, each matching 5 bases. Germline V gene data show CDR1 as SGHTA and CDR2 as FQGNSA. V lost 0 bases and J 5 bases, leaving 11 bases between the germline ends. This CDR3 has 14 amino acids. The CDR3 DNA is TGTGCCAGCAGCTTAGCGCCAGGGAGCCACGAGCAGTACTTC. Protein: CASSLAPGSHEQYF.

A remark on this clone: Mismatch with germline at one junction end may stem from a read error. This CDR3 reads CASSVPGWETQYF. DNA of the CDR3: TGTGCGAGCAGTGTACCAGGGTGGGAGACCCAGTACTTC. The chain has TRBV7-2 and TRBJ2-5; a weak D match, TRBD1 (5 bases). Germline CDR1 and CDR2: SGHTA and FQGNSA. The CDR3 is 13 amino acids.

The chain joins TRBV18 to TRBJ1-1; weak D call: TRBD1 (6 bases). This CDR3 has 12 amino acids. Germline V gene sequence: CDR1 KGHSH, CDR2 LQKENI. V lost 0 bases to trimming and J lost 8 bases, with 7 bases between them. The CDR3 nucleotides are TGTGCCAGCTCACCACCGGGACAAGAAGCTTTCTTT. As protein: CASSPPGQEAFF.

The chain employs TRBV10-1 and TRBJ2-3; 12 positions match TRBD2. Trimming removed 5 bases from V and 0 bases from J; junction bases left unmatched: 0. Germline V gene lookup returns CDR1 WNHNN and CDR2 SYGVQD (reference sequence). The CDR3 is 15 amino acids. The CDR3 loop is CASSTSGRSTDTQYF. The DNA for the CDR3 is TGCGCCAGCAGTACTAGCGGGAGGAGCACAGATACGCAGTATTTT.

The gene calls are TRBV10-3 and TRBJ2-7; 11 nucleotides match TRBD2. CDR3 length equals 17 residues. Germline V gene sequence: CDR1 ENHRY, CDR2 SYGVKD. J lost 4 bases, V lost 0 bases, and 8 bases had no gene match. The CDR3 DNA reads TGTGCCATCAGTGAGTCTGGCCTAGCGGGAGGATCATACGAGCAGTACTTC. It specifies CAISESGLAGGSYEQYF.

V is TRBV5-1 and J is TRBJ2-1; no reliable D call. Trimming took 3 bases from V and 5 from J, leaving 9 bases between them. The CDR3 totals 13 residues. The V gene's germline CDR1 is SGHRS and CDR2 YFSETQ. CDR3 DNA: TGCGCCAGCAGCTATGACGTAAACAATGAGCAGTTCTTC. This translates into CASSYDVNNEQFF.

As regards this clone: Distinct nucleotide sequences in the sample also encode this CDR3. The rearrangement links TRBV10-3 to TRBJ1-4; 8 bases agree with TRBD1. V lost 9 bases to trimming and J lost 8 bases; unmatched junction nucleotides: 5. Germline CDR1 and CDR2: ENHRY and SYGVKD. This CDR3 spans 12 amino acids. The CDR3 here is CAIGQGEEKLFF. CDR3 sequence (DNA): TGTGCCATAGGACAGGGCGAAGAAAAACTGTTTTTT.

The CDR3 DNA follows: TGTGCCAGCAGCGTAGAAGACAGCTATGGCTACACCTTC. Its protein product is CASSVEDSYGYTF. The chain employs TRBV9 and TRBJ1-2, with a tentative D call TRBD1 (5 bases). This CDR3 spans 13 amino acids. The germline V and J ends were trimmed by 0 bases and 4 bases, with 7 bases remaining between them. The germline V gene has CDR1 SGDLS and CDR2 YYNGEE. Together with reference TRBV9 and TRBJ1-2, the CDR3 gives the full variable domain: DSGVTQTPKHLITATGQRVTLRCSPRSGDLSVYWYQQSLDQGLQFLIQYYNGEERAKGNILERFSAQQFPDLHSELNLSSLELGDSALYFCASSVEDSYGYTFGSGTRLTVV.

The gene calls are TRBV5-1 and TRBJ2-2; 16 nucleotides agree with TRBD2. The V gene's germline CDR1 is SGHRS and CDR2 YFSETQ. The CDR3 is 17 residues long. V lost 6 bases to trimming and J lost 5 bases; unmatched junction nucleotides: 7. In nucleotides, the CDR3 is TGCGCCAGCACCAAGGGACTAGCGGGGGGGCGAACCGGGGAGCTGTTTTTT. It specifies CASTKGLAGGRTGELFF.

The chain joins TRBV4-3 to TRBJ2-2, with TRBD2 identical over 10 bases. This CDR3 is 20 amino acids long. CDR1 and CDR2 from the germline V gene are LGHNA and YSLEER. The V segment lost 2 bases and the J segment 5 bases; nucleotides outside the gene matches: 17. The CDR3 sequence is CASSQSVTSGISPRTGELFF. CDR3 bases: TGCGCCAGCAGCCAATCCGTAACTAGCGGGATCTCCCCTCGGACCGGGGAGCTGTTTTTT.

The chain recombines TRBV4-2 with TRBJ2-3, with 8 bases identical to TRBD2. V shed 0 bases and J 2 bases; nucleotides not matched to a gene: 7. CDR1 is LGHNA and CDR2 is YNFKEQ in the germline V gene. The CDR3 is made up of 17 amino acids. CDR3 region: CASSQEGNGGATDTQYF. The CDR3 DNA is TGTGCCAGCAGCCAAGAAGGGAACGGGGGGGCCACAGATACGCAGTATTTT.

The chain recombines TRBV7-8 with TRBJ2-7, with D perhaps matching TRBD1 (6 bases). Per the germline V gene, CDR1 is SGHVS and CDR2 is FQNEAQ. The CDR3 has 15 residues. Trimming took off 2 bases at V and 2 bases at J, with 13 bases between the two ends. CDR3 sequence reads: CASSLLQGETYEQYF. The CDR3 coding sequence is TGTGCCAGCAGCTTACTACAGGGAGAAACCTACGAGCAGTACTTC.

V usage is TRBV7-6 and J usage is TRBJ2-5; D is perhaps TRBD1 (6 bases). Germline V gives CDR1 SGHVS, CDR2 FNYEAQ. This CDR3 contains 15 residues. V was trimmed by 6 bases and J by 5 bases, leaving 19 bases between them. In DNA, the CDR3 is TGTGCCAGCAGTCCTAGACAGGTTGTACAGGAGACCCAGTACTTC. It codes for CASSPRQVVQETQYF.

This chain connects TRBV6-1 to TRBJ1-1; no clear D. The ends were cut back, 2 bases at V and 6 bases at J, with 7 bases in the middle. CDR3 length: 12 amino acids. Germline V lookup: CDR1 MNHNS, CDR2 SASEGT. CDR3 nucleotide sequence: TGTGCCAGCAGTGAAAGGGCCCCTGAAGCTTTCTTT. This encodes CASSERAPEAFF.

The chain combines TRBV15 with TRBJ2-5, with D tentatively TRBD1 (5 bases). The V gene lost 0 bases and the J gene lost 7 bases, with 6 bases spanning the gap. There are 12 residues in the CDR3. Looked up from germline, CDR1 is LNHNV and CDR2 is YYDKDF (reference sequence). Here the CDR3 reads CATSRDQGTQYF. Here the CDR3 DNA reads TGTGCCACCAGCAGAGATCAGGGGACCCAGTACTTC. The whole variable domain, filled in from reference TRBV15 and TRBJ2-5, reads DAMVIQNPRYQVTQFGKPVTLSCSQTLNHNVMYWYQQKSSQAPKLLFHYYDKDFNNEADTPDNFQSRRPNTSFCFLDIRSPGLGDTAMYLCATSRDQGTQYFGPGTRLLVL.